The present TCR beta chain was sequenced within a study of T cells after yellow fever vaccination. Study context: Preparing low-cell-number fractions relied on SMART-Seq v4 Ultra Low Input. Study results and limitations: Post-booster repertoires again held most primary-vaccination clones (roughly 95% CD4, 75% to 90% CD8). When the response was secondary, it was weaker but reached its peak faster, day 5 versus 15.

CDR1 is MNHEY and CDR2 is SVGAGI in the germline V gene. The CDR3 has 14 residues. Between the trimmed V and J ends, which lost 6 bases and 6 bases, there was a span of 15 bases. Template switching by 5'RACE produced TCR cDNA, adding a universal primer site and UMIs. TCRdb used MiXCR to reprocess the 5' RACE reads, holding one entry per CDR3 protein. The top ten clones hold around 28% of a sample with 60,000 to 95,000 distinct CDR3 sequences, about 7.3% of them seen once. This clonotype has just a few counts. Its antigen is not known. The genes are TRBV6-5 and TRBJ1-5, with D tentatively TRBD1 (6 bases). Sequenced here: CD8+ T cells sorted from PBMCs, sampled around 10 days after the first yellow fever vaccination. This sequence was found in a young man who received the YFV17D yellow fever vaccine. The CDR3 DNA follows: TGTGCCAGCAGCACAACAGGGCACCCTCAGCCCCAGCATTTT. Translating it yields CASSTTGHPQPQHF.